These 5 T cell receptor beta chains were sequenced from one sample in a study of cytomegalovirus exposure and HLA in healthy donors. The primer mix had 60 Vbeta and 13 Jbeta primers. Clones were read by immunoSEQ multiplex PCR, and TCRdb kept only the in-frame ones, dropping some. The sample lists approximately 160,000 clones, 78% occurring once. Sample: PBMCs. The receptors were sampled from a woman in her forties in good health and CMV-seropositive.

The V call is TRBV6-6, the J call TRBJ2-2, with a tentative D call TRBD1 (6 bases). V lost 7 bases, J lost 6 bases, and 18 bases lay in between. CDR1 is MNHNY and CDR2 is SVGAGI in the germline V gene (reference sequence). CDR3 size: 15 residues. CDR3 protein: CASTTTTGFAGELFF. The CDR3 DNA is TGTGCCAGCACTACAACCACAGGGTTCGCCGGGGAGCTGTTTTTT.

This sequence joins TRBV5-1 and TRBJ2-3, with 13 bases identical to TRBD2. This CDR3 spans 18 amino acids. The trim removed 0 bases at V and 2 bases at J, leaving 6 bases unmatched. Germline assignment: CDR1 SGHRS and CDR2 YFSETQ. The CDR3 DNA sequence: TGCGCCAGCAGCTTGGCTTTGACTAGCGGGGGGCTCACAGATACGCAGTATTTT. It is translated as CASSLALTSGGLTDTQYF. Full variable domain (outside the CDR3, taken from reference TRBV5-1 and TRBJ2-3): KAGVTQTPRYLIKTRGQQVTLSCSPISGHRSVSWYQQTPGQGLQFLFEYFSETQRNKGNFPGRFSGRQFSNSRSEMNVSTLELGDSALYLCASSLALTSGGLTDTQYFGPGTRLTVL.

A few counts support this clone. This is likely an artifact of a read error, given a far larger clone one base away. Other nucleotide sequences from this sample produce the same CDR3. V is TRBV27 and J is TRBJ1-5, with 7 positions matching TRBD1. CDR1 is MNHEY and CDR2 is SMNVEV in the germline V gene (reference sequence). V was pared by 3 bases and J by 7 bases, with 6 bases of the junction left unmatched. The CDR3 length is 14 residues. In nucleotides, the CDR3 is TGTGCCAGCAGTTTGACAGGGCCTCAGCAGCCCCAGCATTTT. This sequence encodes CASSLTGPQQPQHF.

This clone occurred a few times. The rearrangement links TRBV11-1 to TRBJ1-1, with D perhaps matching TRBD1 (5 bases). The CDR3 contains 15 residues. Germline V gene sequence: CDR1 SGHAT, CDR2 FQDESV (reference sequence). Trimming removed 5 bases at V and 5 bases at J, with 18 bases between. CDR3 DNA: TGTGCCAGCAGCATCTCGGGGAACCGGGGGACTGAAGCTTTCTTT. The encoded protein is CASSISGNRGTEAFF.

V gene TRBV27 combines with J gene TRBJ1-6, with D perhaps matching TRBD1 (6 bases). From germline, CDR1 is MNHEY and CDR2 SMNVEV (reference sequence). V lost 6 bases to trimming and J lost 9 bases, with 15 bases between them. The CDR3 is made up of 14 amino acids. Here the CDR3 reads CASSLTGLSSPLHF. The CDR3 DNA follows: TGTGCCAGCAGCCTGACAGGATTAAGTTCACCCCTCCACTTT.